This TCR beta chain was recovered during a study of blood T cells in healthy people across ages. It was with a sample-barcoded 5' primer and a J-beta primer mix that a second PCR of roughly 7 to 12 cycles was run. TCRdb independently ran MiXCR on the 5' RACE reads; one entry per CDR3 protein. Found here are hundreds of thousands of distinct CDR3 sequences, roughly 44% of them singletons; the top ten hold roughly a fifth. The CDR3 has 14 residues. The V gene's germline CDR1 is SNHLY and CDR2 FYNNEI. V shed 4 bases and J 3 bases; nucleotides not matched to a gene: 5. This clonotype showed up just a few times. Its antigen remains unknown. The study, taken as a whole, reports: Observed TCR beta diversity per million T cells went down as age went up. This fall followed a roughly linear course with age.

There were healthy Caucasian individuals from Russia, aged 6 to 90, serving as donors. Staff drew 8 to 10 milliliters of peripheral blood from each donor. Total RNA, at least 6 micrograms per sample, came from PBMCs. The chain joins TRBV2 to TRBJ2-7; 8 bases line up with TRBD1. This receptor was identified in a man aged 55 to 70 in good health. Sequencing used blood. The CDR3 DNA reads as TGTGCCAGCAGTGGCGGGACAGGAAACTACGAGCAGTACTTC. Residues: CASSGGTGNYEQYF.